The source of this T cell receptor beta chain is a study of blood T cell repertoires in COVID-19. Study information: The samples span acute and convalescent COVID-19 from the United States, Italy and Spain. PBMCs, B-cell-depleted T cells, or T cells were the source of the cDNA or gDNA that made up the material.

The length of the CDR3 is 19 residues. Per the germline V gene, CDR1 is LGHNA and CDR2 is YNFKEQ. V gave up 1 base and J gave up 2 bases; unmatched junction bases: 11. Authors' processing steps: Amplification from reference gene primers served as the basis for estimated nucleated cell counts. Method: immunoSEQ multiplex PCR; TCRdb's copy keeps in-frame clones and lacks some. The V and J calls and the clone size are those of that table, but D and trimming were determined from the DNA. The sample gives 200,000 or so clones, approximately 80% of which show up once; around 9.3% is in the top ten. The sequence was collected from an elderly woman with acute or convalescent COVID-19. The chain links TRBV4-2 to TRBJ2-3, with 11 bases matching TRBD2. The specimen sequenced was peripheral blood. CDR3 in DNA: TGTGCCAGCAGCCAAGCCTTAGCGGGAGGGCCTGGGAACACAGATACGCAGTATTTT. It is translated as CASSQALAGGPGNTDTQYF.